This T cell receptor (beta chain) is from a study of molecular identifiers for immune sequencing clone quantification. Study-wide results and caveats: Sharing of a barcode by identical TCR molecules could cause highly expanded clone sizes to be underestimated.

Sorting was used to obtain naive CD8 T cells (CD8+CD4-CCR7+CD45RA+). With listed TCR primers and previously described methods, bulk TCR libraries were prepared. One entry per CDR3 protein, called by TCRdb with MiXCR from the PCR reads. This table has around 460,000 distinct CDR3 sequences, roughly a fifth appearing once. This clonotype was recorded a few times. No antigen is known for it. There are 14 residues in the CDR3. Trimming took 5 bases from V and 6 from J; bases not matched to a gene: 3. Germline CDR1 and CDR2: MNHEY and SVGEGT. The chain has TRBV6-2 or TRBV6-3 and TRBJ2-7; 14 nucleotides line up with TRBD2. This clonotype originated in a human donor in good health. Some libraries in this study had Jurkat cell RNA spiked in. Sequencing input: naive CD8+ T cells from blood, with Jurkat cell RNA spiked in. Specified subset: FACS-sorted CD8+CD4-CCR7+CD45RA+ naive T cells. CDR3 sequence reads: CASSHGTSGSEQYF. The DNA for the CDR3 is TGTGCCAGCAGTCATGGGACTAGCGGGAGCGAGCAGTACTTC.